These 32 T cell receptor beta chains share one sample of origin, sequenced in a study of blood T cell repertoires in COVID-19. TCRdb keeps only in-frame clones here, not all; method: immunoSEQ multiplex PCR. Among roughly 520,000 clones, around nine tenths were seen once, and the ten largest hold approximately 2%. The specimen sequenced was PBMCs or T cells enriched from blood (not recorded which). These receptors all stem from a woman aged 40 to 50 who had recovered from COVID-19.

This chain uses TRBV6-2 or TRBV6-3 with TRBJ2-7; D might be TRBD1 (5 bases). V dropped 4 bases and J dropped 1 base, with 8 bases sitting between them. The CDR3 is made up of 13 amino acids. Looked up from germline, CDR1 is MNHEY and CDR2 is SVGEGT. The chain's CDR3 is CASSLTESYEQYF. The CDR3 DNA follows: TGTGCCAGCAGTTTGACAGAATCCTACGAGCAGTACTTC.

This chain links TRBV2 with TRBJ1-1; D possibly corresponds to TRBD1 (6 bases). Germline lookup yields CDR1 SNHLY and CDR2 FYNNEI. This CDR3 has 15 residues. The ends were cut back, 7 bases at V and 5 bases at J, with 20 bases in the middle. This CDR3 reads CASILGRRGLTEAFF. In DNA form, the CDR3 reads TGTGCCAGCATTTTAGGTCGGCGGGGGCTAACTGAAGCTTTCTTT.

For the CDR3, the DNA is TGTGCCTGGAGTGTTGCAGCTGGAAACACCATATATTTT. This encodes CAWSVAAGNTIYF. The genes are TRBV30 and TRBJ1-3, with unresolved D. The length of the CDR3 is 13 residues. CDR1 and CDR2 (germline): GTSNPN, SVGIG (reference sequence). The V end lost 0 bases, the J end lost 2 bases, and 5 bases lay between the germline ends.

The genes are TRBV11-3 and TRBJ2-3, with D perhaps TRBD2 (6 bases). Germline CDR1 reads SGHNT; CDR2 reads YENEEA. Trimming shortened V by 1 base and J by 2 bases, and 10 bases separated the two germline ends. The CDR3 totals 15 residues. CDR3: CASSLGGTYTDTQYF. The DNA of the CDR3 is TGTGCCAGCAGCTTAGGAGGGACTTACACAGATACGCAGTATTTT.

CDR3 in amino acids: CASSPPPGTSGRNEQFF. DNA for the CDR3: TGTGCCAGCTCACCACCTCCCGGGACTAGCGGGAGGAATGAGCAGTTCTTC. The gene calls are TRBV18 and TRBJ2-1; TRBD2 matches at 15 bases. With 0 bases clipped from V and 7 bases from J, the junction kept 4 bases outside the gene matches. Germline V gene sequence: CDR1 KGHSH, CDR2 LQKENI. This CDR3 is built from 17 residues.

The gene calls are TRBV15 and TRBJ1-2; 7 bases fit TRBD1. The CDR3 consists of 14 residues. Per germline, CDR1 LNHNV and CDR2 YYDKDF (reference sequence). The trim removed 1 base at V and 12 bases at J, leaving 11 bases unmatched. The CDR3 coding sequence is TGTGCCACCAGCAGAGGGGGGAGACAGGGACACCACACCTTC. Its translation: CATSRGGRQGHHTF.

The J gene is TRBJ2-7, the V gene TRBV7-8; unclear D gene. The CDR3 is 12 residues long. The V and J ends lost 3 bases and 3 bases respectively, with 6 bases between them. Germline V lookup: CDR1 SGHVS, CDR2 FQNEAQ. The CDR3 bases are TGTGCCAGCAGCTTTCTCTTCTACGAGCAGTACTTC. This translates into CASSFLFYEQYF.

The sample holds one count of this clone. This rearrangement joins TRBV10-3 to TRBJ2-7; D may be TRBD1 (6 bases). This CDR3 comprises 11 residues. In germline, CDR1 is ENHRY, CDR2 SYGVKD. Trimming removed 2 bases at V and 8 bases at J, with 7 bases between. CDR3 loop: CAISETGQQYF. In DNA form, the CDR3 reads TGTGCCATCAGTGAGACAGGGCAGCAGTACTTC.

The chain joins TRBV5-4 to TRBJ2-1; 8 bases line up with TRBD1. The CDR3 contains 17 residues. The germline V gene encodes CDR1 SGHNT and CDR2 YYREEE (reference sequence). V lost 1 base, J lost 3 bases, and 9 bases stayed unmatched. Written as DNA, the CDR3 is TGTGCCAGCAGCTTGCCCCTAGACAGGGGCCTCTACAATGAGCAGTTCTTC. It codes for CASSLPLDRGLYNEQFF.

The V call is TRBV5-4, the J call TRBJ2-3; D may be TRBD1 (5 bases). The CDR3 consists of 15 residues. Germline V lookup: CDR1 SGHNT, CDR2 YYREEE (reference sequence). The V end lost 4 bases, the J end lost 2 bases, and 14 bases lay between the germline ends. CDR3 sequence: CASSHRRGFTDTQYF. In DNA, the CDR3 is TGTGCCAGCAGCCACCGTAGGGGTTTCACAGATACGCAGTATTTT.

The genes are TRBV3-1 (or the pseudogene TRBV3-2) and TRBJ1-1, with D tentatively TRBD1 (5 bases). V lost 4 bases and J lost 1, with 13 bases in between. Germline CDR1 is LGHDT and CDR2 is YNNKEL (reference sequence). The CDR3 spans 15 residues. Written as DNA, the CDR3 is TGTGCCAGCAGCCGGGGGGGATCAGGGAACACTGAAGCTTTCTTT. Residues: CASSRGGSGNTEAFF.

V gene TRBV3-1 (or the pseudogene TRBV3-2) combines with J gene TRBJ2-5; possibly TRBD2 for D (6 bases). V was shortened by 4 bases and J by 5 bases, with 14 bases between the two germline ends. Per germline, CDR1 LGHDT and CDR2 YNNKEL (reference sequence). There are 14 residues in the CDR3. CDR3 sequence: CASSPGGLEETQYF. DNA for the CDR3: TGTGCCAGCAGCCCCGGGGGTCTAGAGGAGACCCAGTACTTC.

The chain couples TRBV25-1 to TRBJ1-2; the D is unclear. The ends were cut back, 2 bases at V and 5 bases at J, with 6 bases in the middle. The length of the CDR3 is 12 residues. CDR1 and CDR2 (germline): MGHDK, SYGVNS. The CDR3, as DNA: TGTGCCAGCAGTGAAGCGGGATATGGCTACACCTTC. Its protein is CASSEAGYGYTF.

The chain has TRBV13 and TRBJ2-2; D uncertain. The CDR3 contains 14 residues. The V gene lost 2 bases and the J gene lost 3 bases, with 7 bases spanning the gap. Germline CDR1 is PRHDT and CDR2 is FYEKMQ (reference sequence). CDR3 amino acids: CASSLLPHTGELFF. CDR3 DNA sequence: TGTGCCAGCAGCTTACTACCGCACACCGGGGAGCTGTTTTTT. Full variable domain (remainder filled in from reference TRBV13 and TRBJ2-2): AAGVIQSPRHLIKEKRETATLKCYPIPRHDTVYWYQQGPGQDPQFLISFYEKMQSDKGSIPDRFSAQQFSDYHSELNMSSLELGDSALYFCASSLLPHTGELFFGEGSRLTVL.

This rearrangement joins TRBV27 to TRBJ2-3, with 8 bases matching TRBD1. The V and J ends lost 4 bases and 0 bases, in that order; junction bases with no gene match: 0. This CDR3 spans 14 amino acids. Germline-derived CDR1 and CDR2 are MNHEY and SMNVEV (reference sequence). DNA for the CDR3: TGTGCCAGCAGTTGGACAGGGAGCACAGATACGCAGTATTTT. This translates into CASSWTGSTDTQYF.

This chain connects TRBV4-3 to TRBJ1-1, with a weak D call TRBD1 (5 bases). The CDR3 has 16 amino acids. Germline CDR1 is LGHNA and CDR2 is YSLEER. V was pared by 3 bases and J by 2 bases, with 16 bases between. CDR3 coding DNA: TGCGCCAGCAGCCAGGCCCAGTGGGGCGGCAACACTGAAGCTTTCTTT. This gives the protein CASSQAQWGGNTEAFF.

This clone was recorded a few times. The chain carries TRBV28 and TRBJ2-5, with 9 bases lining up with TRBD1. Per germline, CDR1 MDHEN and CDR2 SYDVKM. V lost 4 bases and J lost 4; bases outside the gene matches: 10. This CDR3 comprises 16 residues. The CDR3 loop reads CASSYLPGQGSETQYF. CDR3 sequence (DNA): TGTGCCAGCAGTTACCTCCCGGGACAGGGATCAGAGACCCAGTACTTC.

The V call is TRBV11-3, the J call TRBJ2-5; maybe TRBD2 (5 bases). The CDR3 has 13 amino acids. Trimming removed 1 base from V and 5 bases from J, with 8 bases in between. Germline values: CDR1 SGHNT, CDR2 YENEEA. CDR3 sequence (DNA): TGTGCCAGCAGCTTAGGAGGGCCGGAGACCCAGTACTTC. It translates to CASSLGGPETQYF.

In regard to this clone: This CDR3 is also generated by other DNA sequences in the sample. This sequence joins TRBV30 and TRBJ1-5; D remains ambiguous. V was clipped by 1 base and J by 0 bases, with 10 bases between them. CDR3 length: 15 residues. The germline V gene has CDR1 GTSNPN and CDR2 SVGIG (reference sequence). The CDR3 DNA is TGTGCCTGGAGTGAGGTTGGACTTAGCAATCAGCCCCAGCATTTT. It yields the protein CAWSEVGLSNQPQHF.

DNA for the CDR3: TGTGCCAGCAGCCCGCCACTGGACAGGGAACCCTACGAGCAGTACTTC. Protein: CASSPPLDREPYEQYF. The genes are TRBV13 and TRBJ2-7; 8 nucleotides align to TRBD1. Germline V lookup: CDR1 PRHDT, CDR2 FYEKMQ (reference sequence). This CDR3 contains 16 residues. After removal of 5 bases from V and 2 bases from J, the junction contained 11 bases not matched to a gene.

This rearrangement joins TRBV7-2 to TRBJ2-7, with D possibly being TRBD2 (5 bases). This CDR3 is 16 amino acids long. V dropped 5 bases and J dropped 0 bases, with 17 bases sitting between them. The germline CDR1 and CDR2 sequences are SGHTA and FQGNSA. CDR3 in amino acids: CASSLSTRGFSYEQYF. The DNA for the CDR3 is TGTGCCAGCAGCCTATCTACACGGGGATTCTCCTACGAGCAGTACTTC.

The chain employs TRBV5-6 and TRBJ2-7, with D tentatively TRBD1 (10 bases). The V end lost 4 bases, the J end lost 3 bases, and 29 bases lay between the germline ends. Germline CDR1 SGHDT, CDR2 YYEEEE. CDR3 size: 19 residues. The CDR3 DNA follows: TGTGCCAGCAGCCCAACCGGGACAGGGGTGGCGGGAGGGTACTACGAGCAGTACTTC. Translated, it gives CASSPTGTGVAGGYYEQYF. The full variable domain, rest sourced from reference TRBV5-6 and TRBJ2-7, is DAGVTQSPTHLIKTRGQQVTLRCSPKSGHDTVSWYQQALGQGPQFIFQYYEEEERQRGNFPDRFSGHQFPNYSSELNVNALLLGDSALYLCASSPTGTGVAGGYYEQYFGPGTRLTVT.

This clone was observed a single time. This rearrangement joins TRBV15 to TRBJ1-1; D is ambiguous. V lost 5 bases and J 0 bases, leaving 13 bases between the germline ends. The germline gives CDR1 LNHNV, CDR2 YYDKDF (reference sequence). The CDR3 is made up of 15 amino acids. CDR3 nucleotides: TGTGCCACCAGCCCTATGGGGAGAATGAACACTGAAGCTTTCTTT. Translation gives CATSPMGRMNTEAFF.

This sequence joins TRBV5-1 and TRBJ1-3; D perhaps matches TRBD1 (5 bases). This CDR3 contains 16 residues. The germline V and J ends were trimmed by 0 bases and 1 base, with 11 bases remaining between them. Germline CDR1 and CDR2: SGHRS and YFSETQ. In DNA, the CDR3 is TGCGCCAGCAGCTTGGGACAGCCTGGGTCTGGAAACACCATATATTTT. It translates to CASSLGQPGSGNTIYF.

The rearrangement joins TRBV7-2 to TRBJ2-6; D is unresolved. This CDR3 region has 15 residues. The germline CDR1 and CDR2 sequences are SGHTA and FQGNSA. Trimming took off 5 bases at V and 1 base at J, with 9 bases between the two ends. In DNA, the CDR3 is TGTGCCAGCAGCGCCCAGTATTCTGGGGCCAACGTCCTGACTTTC. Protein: CASSAQYSGANVLTF.

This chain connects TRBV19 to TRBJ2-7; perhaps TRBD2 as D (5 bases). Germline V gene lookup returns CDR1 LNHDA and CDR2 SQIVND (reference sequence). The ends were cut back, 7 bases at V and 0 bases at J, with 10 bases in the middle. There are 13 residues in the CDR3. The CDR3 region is CASMKEDSYEQYF. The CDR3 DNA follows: TGTGCCAGTATGAAGGAGGACTCCTACGAGCAGTACTTC.

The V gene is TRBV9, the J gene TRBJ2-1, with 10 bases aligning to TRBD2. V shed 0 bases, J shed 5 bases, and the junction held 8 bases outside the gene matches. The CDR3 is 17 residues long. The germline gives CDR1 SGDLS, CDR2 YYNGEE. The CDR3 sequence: CASSVGGSGRAHNEQFF. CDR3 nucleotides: TGTGCCAGCAGCGTAGGTGGGAGCGGGAGGGCCCACAATGAGCAGTTCTTC.

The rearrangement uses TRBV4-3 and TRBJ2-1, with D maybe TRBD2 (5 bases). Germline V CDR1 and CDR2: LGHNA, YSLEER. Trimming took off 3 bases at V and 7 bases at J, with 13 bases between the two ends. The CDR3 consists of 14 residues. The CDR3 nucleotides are TGCGCCAGCAGCCAGGCACTAGGTTCAAATGAGCAGTTCTTC. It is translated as CASSQALGSNEQFF.

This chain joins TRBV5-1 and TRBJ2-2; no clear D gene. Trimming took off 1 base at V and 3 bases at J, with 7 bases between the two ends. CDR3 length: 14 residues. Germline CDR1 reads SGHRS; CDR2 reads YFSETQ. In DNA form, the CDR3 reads TGCGCCAGCAGCTTGCGGGTGGACACCGGGGAGCTGTTTTTT. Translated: CASSLRVDTGELFF.

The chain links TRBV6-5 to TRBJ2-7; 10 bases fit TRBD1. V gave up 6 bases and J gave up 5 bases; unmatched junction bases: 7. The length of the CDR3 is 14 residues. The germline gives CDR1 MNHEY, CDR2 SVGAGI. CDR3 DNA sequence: TGTGCCAGCAGGCCCCGGGACAGGGGCAACGAGCAGTACTTC. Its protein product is CASRPRDRGNEQYF.

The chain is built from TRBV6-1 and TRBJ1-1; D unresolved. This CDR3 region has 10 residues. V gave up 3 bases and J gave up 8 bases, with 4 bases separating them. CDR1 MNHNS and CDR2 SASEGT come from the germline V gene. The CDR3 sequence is CASSDGEAFF. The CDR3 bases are TGTGCCAGCAGTGACGGGGAAGCTTTCTTT.

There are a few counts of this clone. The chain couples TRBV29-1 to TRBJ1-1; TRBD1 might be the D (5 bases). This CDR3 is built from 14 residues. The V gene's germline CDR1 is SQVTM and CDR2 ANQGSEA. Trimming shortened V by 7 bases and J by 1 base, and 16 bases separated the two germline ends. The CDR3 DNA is TGCAGCGCCGGGGGATGGGAAGAGAACACTGAAGCTTTCTTT. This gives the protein CSAGGWEENTEAFF.